The 25 T cell receptor beta chains presented below share a single source sample, sequenced in a study of control samples from healthy donors and cancer patients. Clones were read by immunoSEQ multiplex PCR, and TCRdb kept only the in-frame ones, dropping some. The repertoire holds over 80,000 clones, with approximately 80% as singletons. The sequencing sample was made of blood. These receptors all come from a man aged 25-45 years in good health.

V usage is TRBV27 and J usage is TRBJ2-3; 7 bases fit TRBD1. This CDR3 region has 13 residues. The V and J ends lost 6 bases and 7 bases, in that order; junction bases with no gene match: 7. Looked up from germline, CDR1 is MNHEY and CDR2 is SMNVEV (reference sequence). The DNA of the CDR3 is TGTGCCAGCAGGCCGACAGGGCCGTATACGCAGTATTTT. Its translation: CASRPTGPYTQYF.

This rearrangement joins TRBV19 to TRBJ1-5; 8 positions match TRBD1. The V gene end was trimmed by 3 bases and the J gene end by 6 bases; junction bases not matched to a gene: 10. This CDR3 spans 16 amino acids. Looked up from germline, CDR1 is LNHDA and CDR2 is SQIVND (reference sequence). CDR3 in amino acids: CASSMSAPGGGQPQHF. As DNA, the CDR3 is TGTGCCAGTAGTATGTCGGCCCCAGGGGGCGGTCAGCCCCAGCATTTT.

The chain joins TRBV3-1 (or the pseudogene TRBV3-2) to TRBJ2-5; 7 bases are a match to TRBD1. Germline-derived CDR1 and CDR2 are LGHDT and YNNKEL (reference sequence). CDR3 size: 13 residues. V dropped 4 bases and J dropped 6; count of bases not matched to a gene: 5. DNA for the CDR3: TGTGCCAGCAGCCTCCCGGGACAGAAGACCCAGTACTTC. Amino acids: CASSLPGQKTQYF.

CDR3 nucleotides: TGTGCCTGGCTACTTGAAGAGACCCAGTACTTC. It codes for CAWLLEETQYF. The chain carries TRBV30 and TRBJ2-5; D unclear. The germline V and J ends were trimmed by 5 bases and 3 bases, with 7 bases remaining between them. This CDR3 comprises 11 residues. From germline, CDR1 is GTSNPN and CDR2 SVGIG (reference sequence).

Relative to its sample, this clone is hyperexpanded. J is TRBJ1-5 and V is TRBV28, with TRBD1 as a possible D gene (6 bases). CDR1 MDHEN and CDR2 SYDVKM come from the germline V gene. This CDR3 spans 16 amino acids. V was shortened by 0 bases and J by 5 bases, with 14 bases between the two germline ends. The CDR3 spells CASSLWSSGGDQPQHF. The CDR3 DNA is TGTGCCAGCAGTTTATGGTCCTCGGGGGGCGATCAGCCCCAGCATTTT. Full variable domain (missing parts from reference TRBV28 and TRBJ1-5): DVKVTQSSRYLVKRTGEKVFLECVQDMDHENMFWYRQDPGLGLRLIYFSYDVKMKEKGDIPEGYSVSREKKERFSLILESASTNQTSMYLCASSLWSSGGDQPQHFGDGTRLSIL.

There are a few counts of this clone. V gene TRBV19 combines with J gene TRBJ2-7; no reliable D call. Trimming removed 0 bases from V and 6 bases from J, with 9 bases in between. Germline V gene lookup returns CDR1 LNHDA and CDR2 SQIVND (reference sequence). CDR3 length: 13 amino acids. CDR3 sequence: CASSIDMGSEQYF. CDR3 DNA sequence: TGTGCCAGTAGTATAGATATGGGTTCCGAGCAGTACTTC.

This clone has a single count. V gene TRBV18 combines with J gene TRBJ1-6; 12 nucleotides align to TRBD1. CDR3 length: 18 residues. The J segment lost 10 bases and the V segment lost 5 bases, leaving 15 bases of the junction unmatched. Germline CDR1 and CDR2: KGHSH and LQKENI. The CDR3 loop is CASSATYAGTGGQSPLHF. CDR3 coding DNA: TGTGCCAGCTCAGCGACCTACGCCGGGACAGGGGGCCAGTCACCCCTCCACTTT.

DNA for the CDR3: TGTGCCAGCAGTTACTCTACAGCTCCCACCTACGAGCAGTACTTC. It codes for CASSYSTAPTYEQYF. The V and J genes are TRBV6-2 or TRBV6-3 and TRBJ2-7; no clear D. V lost 0 bases and J 2 bases, leaving 11 bases between the germline ends. CDR3 length: 15 residues. Looked up from germline, CDR1 is MNHEY and CDR2 is SVGEGT.

This clone was detected once. This chain uses TRBV2 with TRBJ1-1, with D maybe TRBD1 (6 bases). Trimming removed 6 bases from V and 0 bases from J, with 14 bases in between. This CDR3 is 15 amino acids long. The germline CDR1 and CDR2 sequences are SNHLY and FYNNEI. The chain's CDR3 is CASRGGRTMNTEAFF. The CDR3 bases are TGTGCCAGCAGGGGGGGGCGGACAATGAACACTGAAGCTTTCTTT. Full variable domain (outside the CDR3, taken from reference TRBV2 and TRBJ1-1): EPEVTQTPSHQVTQMGQEVILRCVPISNHLYFYWYRQILGQKVEFLVSFYNNEISEKSEIFDDQFSVERPDGSNFTLKIRSTKLEDSAMYFCASRGGRTMNTEAFFGQGTRLTVV.

The chain uses TRBV21-1 and TRBJ1-2; no check of the table's D call, TRBD1, against the DNA was made. TRBV21-1 corresponds to a pseudogene. The CDR3 totals 15 residues. This CDR3 is CASSKCETGKYGYTF. For the CDR3, the DNA is TGTGCCAGCAGCAAGTGTGAGACAGGGAAATATGGCTACACCTTC.

This chain links TRBV18 with TRBJ1-5; no clear D. CDR1 is KGHSH and CDR2 is LQKENI in the germline V gene. CDR3 length: 15 amino acids. The ends were cut back, 3 bases at V and 4 bases at J, with 13 bases in the middle. The CDR3 sequence is CASSPGVGNNQPQHF. The CDR3 region has the DNA TGTGCCAGCTCACCTGGGGTTGGGAATAATCAGCCCCAGCATTTT.

This clone came up once. This chain joins TRBV4-1 and TRBJ2-2; 14 bases align to TRBD2. The CDR3 has 17 residues. V shed 4 bases, J shed 7 bases, and the junction held 8 bases outside the gene matches. Germline V gene sequence: CDR1 MGHRA, CDR2 YSYEKL. This CDR3 reads CASSLGTSGGRGGELFF. CDR3 nucleotides: TGCGCCAGCAGCCTCGGGACTAGCGGGGGCCGGGGCGGGGAGCTGTTTTTT.

The chain couples TRBV5-1 to TRBJ2-7, with 15 bases lining up with TRBD2. Germline-derived CDR1 and CDR2 are SGHRS and YFSETQ. The CDR3 covers 16 residues. Trimming at V came to 4 bases and at J to 3 bases, leaving 5 bases not matched to a gene. CDR3 nucleotide sequence: TGCGCCAGCAGCCGCGGGACTAGCGGGGGGCTCTACGAGCAGTACTTC. This gives the protein CASSRGTSGGLYEQYF. The full variable domain, its missing parts supplied by reference TRBV5-1 and TRBJ2-7, is KAGVTQTPRYLIKTRGQQVTLSCSPISGHRSVSWYQQTPGQGLQFLFEYFSETQRNKGNFPGRFSGRQFSNSRSEMNVSTLELGDSALYLCASSRGTSGGLYEQYFGPGTRLTVT.

The CDR3 protein is CASRPSIYNEQFF. CDR3 bases: TGTGCCAGCCGCCCTAGTATCTACAATGAGCAGTTCTTC. The rearrangement joins TRBV14 to TRBJ2-1; no reliable D call. Germline V CDR1 and CDR2: SGHDN, FVKESK. CDR3 length equals 13 residues. Trimming took off 8 bases at V and 3 bases at J, with 11 bases between the two ends. The full variable domain, its missing parts supplied by reference TRBV14 and TRBJ2-1, is EAGVTQFPSHSVIEKGQTVTLRCDPISGHDNLYWYRRVMGKEIKFLLHFVKESKQDESGMPNNRFLAERTGGTYSTLKVQPAELEDSGVYFCASRPSIYNEQFFGPGTRLTVL.

V and J are TRBV9 and TRBJ1-1; 10 nucleotides match TRBD1. CDR1 SGDLS and CDR2 YYNGEE come from the germline V gene. The J segment lost 5 bases and the V segment lost 4 bases, leaving 5 bases of the junction unmatched. This CDR3 region has 14 residues. The CDR3 here is CASSPEGQGTEAFF. The CDR3 nucleotides read TGTGCCAGCAGCCCAGAGGGACAGGGGACTGAAGCTTTCTTT.

The rearrangement links TRBV5-1 to TRBJ2-1; 9 nucleotides match TRBD2. The junction had 10 bases not matched to a gene; V was cut back by 7 bases and J by 5 bases. Germline CDR1 reads SGHRS; CDR2 reads YFSETQ. The CDR3 spans 15 residues. The CDR3 nucleotides read TGCGCCAGCCGACCGGGACTAGCAGCCCACAATGAGCAGTTCTTC. Amino acids: CASRPGLAAHNEQFF.

In DNA, the CDR3 is TGTGCCAGCAGTCCGGGCGGCAGGGCGGGGACCCAGTACTTC. The encoded protein is CASSPGGRAGTQYF. The rearrangement links TRBV6-5 to TRBJ2-5; D might be TRBD1 or TRBD2, each matching 5 bases. The CDR3 contains 14 residues. Germline loops: CDR1 MNHEY, CDR2 SVGAGI. V was clipped by 5 bases and J by 7 bases, with 17 bases between them.

The chain couples TRBV30 to TRBJ1-2; D perhaps matches TRBD1 (6 bases). CDR1 GTSNPN and CDR2 SVGIG come from the germline V gene (reference sequence). Trimming left V 0 bases short and J 6 bases short, with 17 bases between. This CDR3 has 15 residues. The CDR3 DNA sequence: TGTGCCTGGAGTGTACCTCTCGGGGGGGCGCATGGCTACACCTTC. It encodes CAWSVPLGGAHGYTF. The full variable domain, in which reference TRBV30 and TRBJ1-2 provide the parts outside the CDR3, is SQTIHQWPATLVQPVGSPLSLECTVEGTSNPNLYWYRQAAGRGLQLLFYSVGIGQISSEVPQNLSASRPQDRQFILSSKKLLLSDSGFYLCAWSVPLGGAHGYTFGSGTRLTVV.

The chain uses TRBV7-6 and TRBJ2-5; D is unclear. Trimming stripped 1 base from V and 5 bases from J, with 17 bases between. Germline values: CDR1 SGHVS, CDR2 FNYEAQ. The CDR3 extends over 16 amino acids. The CDR3 coding sequence is TGTGCCAGCAGCTTAGACCACGGTCCCACGGTGGAGACCCAGTACTTC. As protein: CASSLDHGPTVETQYF.

The sample holds one count of this clone. The chain uses TRBV5-1 and TRBJ2-2; the D gene is possibly TRBD1 (6 bases). V lost 4 bases to trimming and J lost 6 bases, with 13 bases between them. The CDR3 is made up of 14 amino acids. The V gene's germline CDR1 is SGHRS and CDR2 YFSETQ. The CDR3 reads CASSLKGQPGELFF. The CDR3 bases are TGCGCCAGCAGCCTGAAAGGACAGCCCGGGGAGCTGTTTTTT. The variable domain in full, completed from reference TRBV5-1 and TRBJ2-2, reads KAGVTQTPRYLIKTRGQQVTLSCSPISGHRSVSWYQQTPGQGLQFLFEYFSETQRNKGNFPGRFSGRQFSNSRSEMNVSTLELGDSALYLCASSLKGQPGELFFGEGSRLTVL.

V gene TRBV7-8 combines with J gene TRBJ2-7; TRBD1 matches 7 bases. CDR1 and CDR2 (germline): SGHVS, FQNEAQ. J was trimmed by 2 bases and V by 7 bases; bases with no gene match: 5. There are 13 residues in the CDR3. The CDR3 sequence: CASIPQGAYEQYF. The CDR3 DNA is TGTGCCAGCATCCCTCAGGGGGCCTACGAGCAGTACTTC.

This clone showed up just once. The V call is TRBV4-1, the J call TRBJ2-7; TRBD2 matches 10 bases. Unmatched junction bases numbered 7, after V lost 1 base and J lost 7 bases. Germline lookup yields CDR1 MGHRA and CDR2 YSYEKL. The CDR3 consists of 15 residues. Here the CDR3 reads CASSQARAGGPEQYF. The CDR3, as DNA: TGCGCCAGCAGCCAAGCCCGAGCGGGGGGGCCTGAGCAGTACTTC.

A single count supports this clone. The CDR3 sequence is CASSLSSGVQNIQYF. CDR3 DNA sequence: TGTGCCAGCAGTTTATCTAGCGGGGTGCAGAACATTCAGTACTTC. The chain employs TRBV27 and TRBJ2-4; 8 positions agree with TRBD2. The germline V gene encodes CDR1 MNHEY and CDR2 SMNVEV (reference sequence). The CDR3 is 15 amino acids. Losses at the gene ends were 0 bases for V and 7 bases for J; bases not matched to a gene: 5.

The chain carries TRBV15 and TRBJ2-7; D possibly uses TRBD1 or TRBD2 (5 bases each). Trimming took 2 bases from V and 4 from J, leaving 15 bases between them. The germline V gene has CDR1 LNHNV and CDR2 YYDKDF (reference sequence). The CDR3 is 15 residues long. This CDR3 is CATSRSGAGVYEQYF. The CDR3 nucleotides read TGTGCCACCAGCAGATCCGGGGCGGGTGTGTACGAGCAGTACTTC. The full variable domain, in which reference TRBV15 and TRBJ2-7 provide the parts outside the CDR3, is DAMVIQNPRYQVTQFGKPVTLSCSQTLNHNVMYWYQQKSSQAPKLLFHYYDKDFNNEADTPDNFQSRRPNTSFCFLDIRSPGLGDTAMYLCATSRSGAGVYEQYFGPGTRLTVT.

The rearrangement joins TRBV10-3 to TRBJ2-3; D not resolved. Per germline, CDR1 ENHRY and CDR2 SYGVKD. V shed 7 bases and J shed 1 base, with 15 bases lying between them. The CDR3 is 15 amino acids. The CDR3 spells CAIKFAVTGTDTQYF. CDR3 DNA: TGTGCCATCAAGTTCGCAGTTACGGGCACAGATACGCAGTATTTT.